The sequence of this TCR beta chain was determined in a study of sequential checkpoint blockade in melanoma. The wider study: Randomization was 1:1 between first-line nivolumab→ipilimumab and ipilimumab→nivolumab. About 89 pretreatment tumor DNA samples were TCRβ immunosequenced.

Generated by immunoSEQ multiplex PCR, the TCRdb table keeps only in-frame clones and is missing some. Seen here are fewer than 4,000 clones, 23% observed once, and the top ten hold 20% to 25%. Germline CDR1 reads MNHGY; CDR2 reads SAAAGT. CDR3 length: 15 amino acids. Trimming removed 1 base at V and 6 bases at J, with 15 bases between. Treatment indicated: randomized to nivolumab then ipilimumab (arm A) or the reverse (arm B). The chain combines TRBV6-8 with TRBJ1-2, with D possibly TRBD1 on 6 matching bases. This sample comprised tumor tissue (inferred from file names), obtained from a patient given nivolumab and ipilimumab in sequence. The TCR sequence derives from a human donor with melanoma. CDR3: CASSYYGGAVDGYTF. DNA of the CDR3: TGTGCCAGCAGTTACTATGGGGGGGCCGTGGATGGCTACACCTTC.